The sequence of this T cell receptor (beta chain) was determined in a study of blood T cell repertoires in COVID-19. Study at large: Specimens from acute and convalescent COVID-19 originated in the United States, Italy and Spain.

Generated by immunoSEQ multiplex PCR, the TCRdb table keeps only in-frame clones and is missing some. The data show about 89,000 clones, with roughly 74% seen just once and 6.3% held by the top ten. Sample: peripheral blood. This sequence originates from a man in his 70s with COVID-19, enrolled during active disease.

Written as DNA, the CDR3 is TGTGCCACCAGTGATAATAGGAGGAAACATTTT. Translation gives CATSDNRRKHF. The chain recombines TRBV24-1 with TRBJ1-5; no reliable D call. In germline, CDR1 is KGHDR, CDR2 SFDVKD. The CDR3 is made up of 11 amino acids. V was pared by 3 bases and J by 16 bases, with 12 bases between.